The T cell receptor beta chain described here comes from a study of T cell changes during pregnancy in multiple sclerosis. The table came from immunoSEQ multiplex PCR; TCRdb's copy has only in-frame clones and leaves some out. This table has roughly 56,000 clones, 91% appearing once. From germline, CDR1 is PRHDT and CDR2 FYEKMQ (reference sequence). This CDR3 is built from 15 residues. The V gene end was trimmed by 4 bases and the J gene end by 3 bases; junction bases not matched to a gene: 5. The chain couples TRBV13 to TRBJ2-1, with 8 bases lining up with TRBD2. The starting material was CD4+ T cells from peripheral blood mononuclear cells, obtained after pregnancy. The receptor was derived from a female donor in good health, enrolled as a control in a pregnancy study. This CDR3 is CASSYSGELYNEQFF. DNA for the CDR3: TGTGCCAGCAGCTATAGCGGGGAGCTCTACAATGAGCAGTTCTTC.